This T cell receptor (beta chain) was obtained from a study of siplizumab effects on memory and regulatory T cells. The CDR3 covers 13 residues. Trimming removed 5 bases from V and 10 bases from J, with 17 bases in between. Germline CDR1 reads MNHEY; CDR2 reads SMNVEV (reference sequence). Only in-frame clones appear in the TCRdb table, and some are missing; sequencing was by immunoSEQ multiplex PCR. The sample holds around 100,000 clones, approximately 92% seen once. The sequence was obtained from a human donor in good health. Sequenced material: CD4+ T cells sorted from blood. V and J are TRBV27 and TRBJ1-1, with a possible D match to TRBD1 (5 bases). The CDR3 nucleotides read TGTGCCAGCAGTACCCATGGGGGGGGAGGAGCTTTCTTT. Protein product: CASSTHGGGGAFF.